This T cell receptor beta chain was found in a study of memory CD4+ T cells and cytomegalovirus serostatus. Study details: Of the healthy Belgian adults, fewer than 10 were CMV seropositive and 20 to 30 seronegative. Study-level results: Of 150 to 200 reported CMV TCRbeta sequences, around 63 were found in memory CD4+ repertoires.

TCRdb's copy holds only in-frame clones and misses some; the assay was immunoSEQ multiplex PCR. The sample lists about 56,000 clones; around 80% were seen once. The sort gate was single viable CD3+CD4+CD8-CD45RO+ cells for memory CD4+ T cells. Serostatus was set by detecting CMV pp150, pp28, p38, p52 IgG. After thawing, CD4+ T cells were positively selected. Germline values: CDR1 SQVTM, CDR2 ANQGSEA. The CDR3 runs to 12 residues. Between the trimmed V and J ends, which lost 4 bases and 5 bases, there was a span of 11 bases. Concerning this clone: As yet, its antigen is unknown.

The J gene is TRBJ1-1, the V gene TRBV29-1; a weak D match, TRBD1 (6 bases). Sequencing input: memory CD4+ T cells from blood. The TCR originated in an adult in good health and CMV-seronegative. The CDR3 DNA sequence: TGCAGCGTTGTAGGACAGTCAACTGAAGCTTTCTTT. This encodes CSVVGQSTEAFF.